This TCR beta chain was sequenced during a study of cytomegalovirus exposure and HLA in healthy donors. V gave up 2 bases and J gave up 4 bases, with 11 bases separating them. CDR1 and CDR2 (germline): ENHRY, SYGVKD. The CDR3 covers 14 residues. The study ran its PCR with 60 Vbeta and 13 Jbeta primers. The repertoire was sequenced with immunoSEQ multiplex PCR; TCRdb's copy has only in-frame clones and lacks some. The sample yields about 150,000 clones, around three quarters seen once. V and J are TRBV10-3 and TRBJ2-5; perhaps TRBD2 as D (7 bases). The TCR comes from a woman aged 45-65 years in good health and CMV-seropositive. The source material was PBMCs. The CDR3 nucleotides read TGTGCCATCAGTGAGGGCGGGGGCTTAGAGACCCAGTACTTC. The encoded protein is CAISEGGGLETQYF.